One sample yielded the 27 T cell receptor beta chains listed below, sequenced in a study of blood T cell repertoires in COVID-19. Sequenced by immunoSEQ multiplex PCR; TCRdb stores in-frame clones only, minus some. The sample records around 140,000 clones, approximately 90% being singletons. The sequencing input was peripheral blood. The source of these receptors is a man in his fifties with active or convalescent COVID-19.

This clone was counted ten times or more. The chain uses TRBV9 and TRBJ2-2; TRBD2 matches 10 bases. Looked up from germline, CDR1 is SGDLS and CDR2 is YYNGEE. The CDR3 extends over 15 amino acids. V shed 3 bases and J 3 bases; nucleotides not matched to a gene: 2. DNA of the CDR3: TGTGCCAGCAGCGAAAGCGGGGGGGACACCGGGGAGCTGTTTTTT. It translates to CASSESGGDTGELFF. The entire variable domain, with the rest obtained from reference TRBV9 and TRBJ2-2, is as follows: DSGVTQTPKHLITATGQRVTLRCSPRSGDLSVYWYQQSLDQGLQFLIQYYNGEERAKGNILERFSAQQFPDLHSELNLSSLELGDSALYFCASSESGGDTGELFFGEGSRLTVL.

The chain uses TRBV24-1 and TRBJ2-2; D not certain. CDR3 length: 14 amino acids. Trimming shortened V by 1 base and J by 6 bases, and 8 bases separated the two germline ends. The germline gives CDR1 KGHDR, CDR2 SFDVKD. Here the CDR3 reads CATSDLYSPGELFF. DNA for the CDR3: TGTGCCACCAGTGATTTATATTCCCCCGGGGAGCTGTTTTTT.

The J gene is TRBJ1-3, the V gene TRBV10-2, with D perhaps TRBD1 (5 bases). CDR1 and CDR2 (germline): WSHSY, SAAADI. The CDR3 extends over 15 amino acids. The V end was cut by 2 bases, the J end by 3 bases, with 11 bases between. The CDR3 DNA follows: TGCGCCAGCAGTGAGATAGGGGCTTATGGAAACACCATATATTTT. The encoded protein is CASSEIGAYGNTIYF.

The chain recombines TRBV19 with TRBJ2-7; D is possibly TRBD1 (5 bases). Germline-derived CDR1 and CDR2 are LNHDA and SQIVND (reference sequence). This CDR3 has 15 residues. The ends were cut back, 5 bases at V and 0 bases at J, with 14 bases in the middle. CDR3 protein: CASSVSMDNSYEQYF. The DNA for the CDR3 is TGTGCCAGTAGTGTAAGCATGGACAACTCCTACGAGCAGTACTTC.

The genes are TRBV6-6 and TRBJ2-7; D is possibly TRBD1 (5 bases). Trimming took 5 bases from V and 0 from J, leaving 20 bases between them. CDR3 size: 17 residues. Germline loops: CDR1 MNHNY, CDR2 SVGAGI (reference sequence). CDR3 nucleotide sequence: TGTGCCAGCAGTCCTAACCCGGACACTTACAGCTCCTACGAGCAGTACTTC. Encoded protein: CASSPNPDTYSSYEQYF.

As regards this clone: At one of its ends the junction is not consistent with the germline gene, which may arise from a read error. The DNA for the CDR3 is TGTGCCAGTAGTGCCTCGACCGGGACAGGGAGAAATTTT. Its protein is CASSASTGTGRNF. The J gene is TRBJ1-3, the V gene TRBV19, with 9 bases identical to TRBD1. The CDR3 has 13 amino acids. Germline V lookup: CDR1 LNHDA, CDR2 SQIVND (reference sequence).

The CDR3 loop reads CASRGLAGPDTQYF. In DNA form, the CDR3 reads TGTGCCAGCAGAGGACTAGCGGGACCAGATACGCAGTATTTT. The rearrangement links TRBV6-5 to TRBJ2-3, with 12 bases aligning to TRBD2. The length of the CDR3 is 14 residues. Trimming at V came to 6 bases and at J to 4 bases, leaving 2 bases not matched to a gene. Germline V CDR1 and CDR2: MNHEY, SVGAGI.

This clone was picked up one time. The CDR3 bases are TGTGCCAGCAGGCAGGGGGCAGGGGATACGCAGTATTTT. As protein: CASRQGAGDTQYF. This rearrangement joins TRBV2 to TRBJ2-3; TRBD1 aligns across 8 bases. The germline V gene encodes CDR1 SNHLY and CDR2 FYNNEI. The J segment lost 6 bases and the V segment lost 6 bases, leaving 5 bases of the junction unmatched. The CDR3 totals 13 residues. Based on the CDR3 plus reference TRBV2 and TRBJ2-3, the full variable domain is EPEVTQTPSHQVTQMGQEVILRCVPISNHLYFYWYRQILGQKVEFLVSFYNNEISEKSEIFDDQFSVERPDGSNFTLKIRSTKLEDSAMYFCASRQGAGDTQYFGPGTRLTVL.

Concerning this clone: The junction differs from germline at one of its ends, possibly a read error. The genes are TRBV7-2 and TRBJ2-1; 7 nucleotides agree with TRBD1. The V gene's germline CDR1 is SGHTA and CDR2 FQGNSA. The CDR3 sequence is 12 residues long. CDR3 DNA: TGTGCCAGCAGCCCCCGACAGGGAGAGTGCGTCTTC. It specifies CASSPRQGECVF.

This chain links TRBV4-1 with TRBJ2-5, with a possible D match to TRBD1 (6 bases). Germline V gene lookup returns CDR1 MGHRA and CDR2 YSYEKL. Trimming took 0 bases from V and 2 from J, leaving 13 bases between them. The CDR3 is 16 amino acids. This chain's CDR3 is CASSQERSGTQETQYF. In DNA, the CDR3 is TGCGCCAGCAGCCAAGAAAGATCCGGGACACAAGAGACCCAGTACTTC.

The chain carries TRBV20-1 and TRBJ1-1; D might be TRBD1 (6 bases). Germline CDR1 is DFQATT and CDR2 is SNEGSKA (reference sequence). The CDR3 has 14 amino acids. Trimming pared 4 bases from V and 0 bases from J, leaving 12 bases between. In DNA form, the CDR3 reads TGCAGTGCTACTGAAACAGGGTTGAACACTGAAGCTTTCTTT. Translating gives CSATETGLNTEAFF.

The rearrangement uses TRBV4-1 and TRBJ1-1, with 11 nucleotides matching TRBD1. The length of the CDR3 is 15 residues. Germline assignment: CDR1 MGHRA and CDR2 YSYEKL. The junction had 11 bases not matched to a gene; V was cut back by 9 bases and J by 5 bases. CDR3 amino acids: CASTKLGTGGTEAFF. The DNA for the CDR3 is TGCGCCAGTACAAAGCTGGGGACAGGGGGAACTGAAGCTTTCTTT.

The V gene is TRBV24-1, the J gene TRBJ1-1; a weak D match, TRBD1 (6 bases). V was shortened by 4 bases and J by 10 bases, with 21 bases between the two germline ends. The CDR3 is 15 residues long. Germline V CDR1 and CDR2: KGHDR, SFDVKD. The CDR3 here is CATSETRGALTRAFF. Here the CDR3 DNA reads TGTGCCACCAGTGAGACTCGGGGGGCTTTAACGAGAGCTTTCTTT.

This rearrangement joins TRBV7-9 to TRBJ2-3, with TRBD2 matching 9 bases. V trimming: 4 bases; J trimming: 1 base; junction bases outside the gene matches: 6. This CDR3 region has 16 residues. Germline-derived CDR1 and CDR2 are SEHNR and FQNEAQ (reference sequence). The CDR3 nucleotides are TGTGCCAGCAGCTCGCCTAGCGGGATCGGCACAGATACGCAGTATTTT. Its translation is CASSSPSGIGTDTQYF.

The chain couples TRBV7-2 to TRBJ1-6, with a weak D call TRBD1 (6 bases). V dropped 5 bases and J dropped 8 bases, with 16 bases sitting between them. This CDR3 region has 15 residues. CDR1 is SGHTA and CDR2 is FQGNSA in the germline V gene. CDR3 amino acids: CASSQKQGTHSPLHF. The CDR3 DNA follows: TGTGCCAGCAGCCAAAAACAGGGAACGCATTCACCCCTCCACTTT.

The chain has TRBV11-3 and TRBJ2-7; 7 bases agree with TRBD1. Germline values: CDR1 SGHNT, CDR2 YENEEA. This CDR3 has 12 amino acids. Unmatched junction bases numbered 5, after V lost 10 bases and J lost 2 bases. CDR3 in DNA: TGTGCCACCGCAGGGGGTCCCTACGAGCAGTACTTC. It specifies CATAGGPYEQYF.

The chain recombines TRBV7-9 with TRBJ1-4; 9 nucleotides line up with TRBD1. From germline, CDR1 is SEHNR and CDR2 FQNEAQ (reference sequence). J lost 6 bases, V lost 11 bases, and 4 bases had no gene match. This CDR3 spans 12 amino acids. Here the CDR3 reads CAGRDRDEKLFF. In DNA form, the CDR3 reads TGTGCCGGACGGGACAGGGATGAAAAACTGTTTTTT.

The V call is TRBV29-1, the J call TRBJ2-7; weak D call: TRBD2 (6 bases). The germline V gene has CDR1 SQVTM and CDR2 ANQGSEA. The CDR3 has 13 amino acids. V shed 4 bases and J shed 3 bases, with 13 bases lying between them. The CDR3 spells CSVVGTELYEQYF. CDR3 bases: TGCAGCGTTGTGGGGACTGAACTCTACGAGCAGTACTTC.

The rearrangement joins TRBV18 to TRBJ2-3; tentatively, D is TRBD1 (6 bases). The CDR3 runs 16 residues. V dropped 1 base and J dropped 1 base, with 12 bases sitting between them. CDR1 and CDR2 (germline): KGHSH, LQKENI. CDR3 bases: TGTGCCAGCTCACCACTCAGGGGCGCCGGCACAGATACGCAGTATTTT. It specifies CASSPLRGAGTDTQYF.

The CDR3 spells CASSGGLAGVRTDTQYF. Written as DNA, the CDR3 is TGTGCCAGCAGTGGGGGACTAGCGGGAGTCAGGACAGATACGCAGTATTTT. The chain recombines TRBV6-4 with TRBJ2-3, with 14 bases lining up with TRBD2. Germline values: CDR1 MRHNA, CDR2 SNTAGT. Unmatched junction bases numbered 6, after V lost 4 bases and J lost 3 bases. This CDR3 contains 17 residues.

The rearrangement links TRBV5-5 to TRBJ1-1, with 8 bases fitting TRBD1. The CDR3 covers 13 residues. The V gene's germline CDR1 is SGHKS and CDR2 YYEKEE (reference sequence). V lost 4 bases, J lost 6 bases, and 5 bases stayed unmatched. CDR3 DNA: TGTGCCAGCAGCCAAGGACAGGGTTCTGAAGCTTTCTTT. Translated: CASSQGQGSEAFF.

V usage is TRBV30 and J usage is TRBJ2-1; 8 nucleotides agree with TRBD2. V lost 0 bases, J lost 6 bases, and 7 bases stayed unmatched. Per the germline V gene, CDR1 is GTSNPN and CDR2 is SVGIG (reference sequence). The CDR3 contains 15 residues. CDR3 bases: TGTGCCTGGAGTGTACTTGGCGGGAGGTTCAATGAGCAGTTCTTC. Amino acids: CAWSVLGGRFNEQFF.

The V call is TRBV29-1, the J call TRBJ2-1; TRBD1 aligns across 8 bases. The CDR3 consists of 15 residues. CDR1 and CDR2 (germline): SQVTM, ANQGSEA. V lost 5 bases to trimming and J lost 1 base; unmatched junction nucleotides: 7. CDR3 amino acids: CSVRSQGASYNEQFF. The CDR3 DNA follows: TGCAGCGTTAGGTCCCAGGGGGCTTCCTACAATGAGCAGTTCTTC.

The genes are TRBV5-6 and TRBJ2-1; TRBD2 might be the D (6 bases). The CDR3 is made up of 15 amino acids. The germline CDR1 and CDR2 sequences are SGHDT and YYEEEE. Trimming removed 0 bases from V and 4 bases from J, with 11 bases in between. The DNA of the CDR3 is TGTGCCAGCAGCTTGGGACTAGGCGTTTACAATGAGCAGTTCTTC. Translating it yields CASSLGLGVYNEQFF. The full variable domain, completed using reference TRBV5-6 and TRBJ2-1, is DAGVTQSPTHLIKTRGQQVTLRCSPKSGHDTVSWYQQALGQGPQFIFQYYEEEERQRGNFPDRFSGHQFPNYSSELNVNALLLGDSALYLCASSLGLGVYNEQFFGPGTRLTVL.

This clone was seen only once. The chain links TRBV10-3 to TRBJ2-1; 9 bases match TRBD2. V lost 8 bases and J lost 5; bases outside the gene matches: 4. CDR1 is ENHRY and CDR2 is SYGVKD in the germline V gene. The CDR3 has 13 residues. The CDR3 DNA follows: TGTGCCATCTCTCGCGGGGGGGACAATGAGCAGTTCTTC. Encoded protein: CAISRGGDNEQFF.

The V call is TRBV5-1, the J call TRBJ2-1, with D perhaps matching TRBD2 (5 bases). This CDR3 has 13 amino acids. Germline CDR1 and CDR2: SGHRS and YFSETQ. The V gene lost 4 bases and the J gene lost 15 bases, with 20 bases spanning the gap. CDR3 coding DNA: TGCGCCAGCAGCCCGCGGGCCGATCAGATGTGGTTCTTC. This codes for CASSPRADQMWFF.

The J gene is TRBJ1-4, the V gene TRBV12-5, with D perhaps matching TRBD1 (6 bases). The CDR3 totals 15 residues. V was shortened by 6 bases and J by 7 bases, with 18 bases between the two germline ends. Germline loops: CDR1 LGHNT, CDR2 FRNRAP. CDR3 bases: TGTGCTAGTGGAAGGGGGTCGTCCGGCGGTGAAAAACTGTTTTTT. Protein sequence: CASGRGSSGGEKLFF.